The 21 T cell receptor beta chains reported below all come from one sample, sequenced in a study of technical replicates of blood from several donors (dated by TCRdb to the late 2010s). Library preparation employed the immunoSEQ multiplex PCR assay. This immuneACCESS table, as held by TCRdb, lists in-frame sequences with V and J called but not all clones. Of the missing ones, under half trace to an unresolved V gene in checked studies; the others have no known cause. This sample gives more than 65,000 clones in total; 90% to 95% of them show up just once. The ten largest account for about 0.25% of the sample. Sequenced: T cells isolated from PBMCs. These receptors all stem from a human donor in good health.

This CDR3 reads CASSKEQSRYEQYF. The CDR3 DNA follows: TGTGCCAGCAGCAAGGAACAGTCTCGGTACGAGCAGTACTTC. This chain connects TRBV11-3 to TRBJ2-7; D is unresolved. Per germline, CDR1 SGHNT and CDR2 YENEEA. Trimming took off 5 bases at V and 4 bases at J, with 15 bases between the two ends. The CDR3 consists of 14 residues. Full variable domain (missing parts from reference TRBV11-3 and TRBJ2-7): EAGVVQSPRYKIIEKKQPVAFWCNPISGHNTLYWYLQNLGQGPELLIRYENEEAVDDSQLPKDRFSAERLKGVDSTLKIQPAELGDSAVYLCASSKEQSRYEQYFGPGTRLTVT.

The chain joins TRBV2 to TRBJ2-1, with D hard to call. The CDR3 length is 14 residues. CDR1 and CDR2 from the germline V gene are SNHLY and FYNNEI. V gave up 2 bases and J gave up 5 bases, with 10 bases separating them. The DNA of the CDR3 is TGTGCCAGCAGTGAAACTCAAGGAGACAATGAGCAGTTCTTC. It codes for CASSETQGDNEQFF.

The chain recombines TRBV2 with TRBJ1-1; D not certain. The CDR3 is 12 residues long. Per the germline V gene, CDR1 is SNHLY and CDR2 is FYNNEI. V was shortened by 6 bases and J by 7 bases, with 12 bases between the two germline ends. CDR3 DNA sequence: TGTGCCAGCAGGGCTACAGTATTTGAAGCTTTCTTT. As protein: CASRATVFEAFF.

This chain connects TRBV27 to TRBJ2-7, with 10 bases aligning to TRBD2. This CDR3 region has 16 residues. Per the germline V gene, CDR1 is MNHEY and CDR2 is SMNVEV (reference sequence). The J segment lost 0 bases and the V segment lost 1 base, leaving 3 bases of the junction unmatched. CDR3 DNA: TGTGCCAGCAGTTTATTCTGGACTAGCGGCTCCTACGAGCAGTACTTC. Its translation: CASSLFWTSGSYEQYF.

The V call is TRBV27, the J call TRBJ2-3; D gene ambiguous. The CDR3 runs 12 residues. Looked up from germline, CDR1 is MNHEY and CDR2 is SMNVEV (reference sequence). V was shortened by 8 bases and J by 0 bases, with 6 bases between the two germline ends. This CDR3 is CASRTSTDTQYF. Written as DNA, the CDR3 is TGTGCCAGCCGCACAAGCACAGATACGCAGTATTTT.

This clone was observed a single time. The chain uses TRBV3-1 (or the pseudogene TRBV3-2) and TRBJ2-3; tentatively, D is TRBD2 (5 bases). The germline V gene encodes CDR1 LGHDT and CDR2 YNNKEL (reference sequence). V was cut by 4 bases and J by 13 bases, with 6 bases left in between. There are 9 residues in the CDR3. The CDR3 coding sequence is TGTGCCAGCAGCCGACTAAAGTATTTT. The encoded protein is CASSRLKYF.

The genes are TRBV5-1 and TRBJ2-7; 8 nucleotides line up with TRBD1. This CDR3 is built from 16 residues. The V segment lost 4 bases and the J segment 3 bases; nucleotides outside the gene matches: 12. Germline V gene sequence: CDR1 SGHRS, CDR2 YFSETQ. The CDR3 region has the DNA TGCGCCAGCAGCGAACAGCCAGGGGGCGATTTCTACGAGCAGTACTTC. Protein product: CASSEQPGGDFYEQYF.

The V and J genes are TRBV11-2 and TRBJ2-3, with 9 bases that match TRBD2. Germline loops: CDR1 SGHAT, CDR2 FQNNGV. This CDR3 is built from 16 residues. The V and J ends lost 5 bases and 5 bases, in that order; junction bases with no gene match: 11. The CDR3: CASSARPRGGQDTQYF. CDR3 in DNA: TGTGCCAGCAGCGCGCGGCCGCGGGGGGGCCAAGATACGCAGTATTTT.

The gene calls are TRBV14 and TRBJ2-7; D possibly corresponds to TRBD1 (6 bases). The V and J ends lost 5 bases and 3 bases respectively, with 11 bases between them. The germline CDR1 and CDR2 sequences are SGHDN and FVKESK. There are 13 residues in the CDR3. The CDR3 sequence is CASSDGQFYEQYF. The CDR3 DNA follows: TGTGCCAGCAGCGATGGACAGTTCTACGAGCAGTACTTC. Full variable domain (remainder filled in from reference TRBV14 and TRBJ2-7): EAGVTQFPSHSVIEKGQTVTLRCDPISGHDNLYWYRRVMGKEIKFLLHFVKESKQDESGMPNNRFLAERTGGTYSTLKVQPAELEDSGVYFCASSDGQFYEQYFGPGTRLTVT.

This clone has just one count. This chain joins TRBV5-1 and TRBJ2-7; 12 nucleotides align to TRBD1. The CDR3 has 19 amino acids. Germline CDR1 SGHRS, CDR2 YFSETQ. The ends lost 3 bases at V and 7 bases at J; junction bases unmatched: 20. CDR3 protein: CASSSSSRPRDRGLEEQYF. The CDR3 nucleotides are TGCGCCAGCAGCTCCTCATCTAGACCACGGGACAGGGGGCTTGAAGAGCAGTACTTC.

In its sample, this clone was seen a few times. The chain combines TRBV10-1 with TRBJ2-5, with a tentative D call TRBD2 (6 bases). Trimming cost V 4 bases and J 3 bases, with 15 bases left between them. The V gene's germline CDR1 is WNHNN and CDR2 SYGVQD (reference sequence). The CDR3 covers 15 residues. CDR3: CASSASRGGEETQYF. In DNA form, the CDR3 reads TGCGCCAGCAGTGCTTCTCGAGGCGGGGAAGAGACCCAGTACTTC.

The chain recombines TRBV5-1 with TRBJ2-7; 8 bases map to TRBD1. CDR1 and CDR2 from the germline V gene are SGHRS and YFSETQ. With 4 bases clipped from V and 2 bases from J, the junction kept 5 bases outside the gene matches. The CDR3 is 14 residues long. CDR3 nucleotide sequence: TGCGCCAGCAGCGCGGGACAGGAGCCCTACGAGCAGTACTTC. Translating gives CASSAGQEPYEQYF.

This CDR3 reads CAIRDRSGSGETQYF. In DNA form, the CDR3 reads TGTGCCATCAGAGACCGAAGCGGGAGTGGAGAGACCCAGTACTTC. This chain connects TRBV10-3 to TRBJ2-5, with 8 bases aligning to TRBD2. V shed 6 bases, J shed 4 bases, and the junction held 10 bases outside the gene matches. Looked up from germline, CDR1 is ENHRY and CDR2 is SYGVKD. This CDR3 contains 15 residues.

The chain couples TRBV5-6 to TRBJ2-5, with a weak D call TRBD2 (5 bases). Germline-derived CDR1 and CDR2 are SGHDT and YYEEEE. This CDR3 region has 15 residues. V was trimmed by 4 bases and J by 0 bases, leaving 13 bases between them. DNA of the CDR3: TGTGCCAGCAGCACATATGGGGAGTACCAAGAGACCCAGTACTTC. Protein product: CASSTYGEYQETQYF.

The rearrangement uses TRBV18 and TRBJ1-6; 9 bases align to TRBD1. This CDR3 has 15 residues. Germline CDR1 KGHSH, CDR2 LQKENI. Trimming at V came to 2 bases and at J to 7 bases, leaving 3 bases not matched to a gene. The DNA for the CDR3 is TGTGCCAGCTCACCAGGGACAGGGTCGAATTCACCCCTCCACTTT. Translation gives CASSPGTGSNSPLHF.

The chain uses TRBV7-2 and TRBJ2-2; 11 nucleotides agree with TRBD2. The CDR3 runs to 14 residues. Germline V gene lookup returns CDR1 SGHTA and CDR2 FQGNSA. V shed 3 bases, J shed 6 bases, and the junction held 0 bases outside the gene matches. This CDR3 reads CASSFSGGAGELFF. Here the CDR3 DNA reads TGTGCCAGCAGCTTTAGCGGGGGGGCCGGGGAGCTGTTTTTT. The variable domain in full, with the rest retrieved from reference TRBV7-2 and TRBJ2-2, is GAGVSQSPSNKVTEKGKDVELRCDPISGHTALYWYRQSLGQGLEFLIYFQGNSAPDKSGLPSDRFSAERTGGSVSTLTIQRTQQEDSAVYLCASSFSGGAGELFFGEGSRLTVL.

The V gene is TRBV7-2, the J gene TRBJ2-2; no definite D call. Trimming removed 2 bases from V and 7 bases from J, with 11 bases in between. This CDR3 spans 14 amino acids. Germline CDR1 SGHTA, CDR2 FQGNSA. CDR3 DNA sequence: TGTGCCAGCAGCTTATCCGGGTTAATCGGGGAGCTGTTTTTT. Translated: CASSLSGLIGELFF. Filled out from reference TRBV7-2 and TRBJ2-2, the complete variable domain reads GAGVSQSPSNKVTEKGKDVELRCDPISGHTALYWYRQSLGQGLEFLIYFQGNSAPDKSGLPSDRFSAERTGGSVSTLTIQRTQQEDSAVYLCASSLSGLIGELFFGEGSRLTVL.

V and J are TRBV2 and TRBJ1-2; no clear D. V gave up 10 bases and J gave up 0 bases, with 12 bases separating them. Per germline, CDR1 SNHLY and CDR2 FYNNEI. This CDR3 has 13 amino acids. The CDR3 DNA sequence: TGTGCCACCAATTCCCAATCTAACTATGGCTACACCTTC. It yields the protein CATNSQSNYGYTF.

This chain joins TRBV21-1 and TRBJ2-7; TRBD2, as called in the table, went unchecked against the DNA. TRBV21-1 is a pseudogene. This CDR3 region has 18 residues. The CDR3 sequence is CASSNNGREGDFTTEQYF. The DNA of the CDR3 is TGTGCCAGCAGCAATAATGGTCGGGAGGGCGATTTTACGACTGAGCAGTACTTC.

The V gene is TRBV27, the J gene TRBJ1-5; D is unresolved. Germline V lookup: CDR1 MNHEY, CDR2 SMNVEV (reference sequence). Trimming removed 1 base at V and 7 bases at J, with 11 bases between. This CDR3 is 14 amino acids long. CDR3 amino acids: CASSLYGPGQPQHF. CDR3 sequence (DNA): TGTGCCAGCAGTTTATATGGTCCGGGGCAGCCCCAGCATTTT.

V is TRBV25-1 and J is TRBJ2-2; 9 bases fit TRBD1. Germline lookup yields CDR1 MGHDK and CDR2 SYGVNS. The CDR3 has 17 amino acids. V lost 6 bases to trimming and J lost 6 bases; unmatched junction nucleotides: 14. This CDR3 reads CASSPRFRDRVPGELFF. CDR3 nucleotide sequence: TGTGCCAGCAGCCCAAGATTCCGGGACAGGGTCCCCGGGGAGCTGTTTTTT.